The 23 T cell receptor beta chains presented below share a single source sample, sequenced in a study of blood T cells in healthy people across ages (dated by TCRdb to 2015 to 2017). The library was prepared using 5' RACE. Sequenced using an Illumina HiSeq 2500. The second PCR ran for about 7 to 11 cycles and used a J-beta primer mix along with a sample-barcoded 5' primer. In-frame beta chains were kept once TCRdb had trimmed the public reads at Q25 with fastp and called clones with MiXCR. Entries that share a CDR3 protein sequence are merged under the most common genes and DNA. In all, the sample holds hundreds of thousands of distinct CDR3 sequences, and 45% to 50% of those were seen once. Roughly 13% of the sample rests with the top ten. Sequenced input: blood. The receptors derive from a man aged 25-45 years in good health.

A single count supports this clonotype. This chain joins TRBV27 and TRBJ2-7; D call uncertain. The V end lost 6 bases, the J end lost 1 base, and 10 bases lay between the germline ends. Germline CDR1 and CDR2: MNHEY and SMNVEV (reference sequence). This CDR3 is built from 13 residues. CDR3 in DNA: TGTGCCAGCAGACCAGGTCCTTCCTACGAGCAGTACTTC. The encoded protein is CASRPGPSYEQYF.

This chain joins TRBV6-1 and TRBJ2-7; D uncertain. CDR3 length equals 15 residues. Trimming removed 3 bases at V and 2 bases at J, with 14 bases between. Germline values: CDR1 MNHNS, CDR2 SASEGT. CDR3: CASSDTTRDPYEQYF. The DNA of the CDR3 is TGTGCCAGCAGTGATACTACAAGGGATCCCTACGAGCAGTACTTC.

The chain is built from TRBV7-9 and TRBJ1-1; 7 bases are a match to TRBD1. J was trimmed by 5 bases and V by 5 bases; bases with no gene match: 8. CDR1 is SEHNR and CDR2 is FQNEAQ in the germline V gene (reference sequence). This CDR3 contains 14 residues. The CDR3 is CASSITTGWTEAFF. The DNA for the CDR3 is TGTGCCAGCAGCATAACGACAGGGTGGACTGAAGCTTTCTTT.

V gene TRBV20-1 combines with J gene TRBJ2-1; 10 bases line up with TRBD1. The V gene end was trimmed by 0 bases and the J gene end by 8 bases; junction bases not matched to a gene: 7. In germline, CDR1 is DFQATT, CDR2 SNEGSKA (reference sequence). This CDR3 region has 15 residues. The CDR3 DNA reads TGCAGTGCTAGAGATCTAGGACAGGGGGACCATGAGCAGTTCTTC. Translating gives CSARDLGQGDHEQFF.

The gene calls are TRBV12-3 or TRBV12-4 and TRBJ2-2; 11 bases match TRBD2. V lost 5 bases and J lost 4; bases outside the gene matches: 6. CDR3 length: 16 residues. This chain's CDR3 is CASSGPSGGITGELFF. DNA of the CDR3: TGTGCCAGCAGTGGGCCTAGCGGGGGGATCACCGGGGAGCTGTTTTTT.

The CDR3 nucleotides are TGTGCCATCAGTGAGTCGAGCGGGGGCGGTGAAAAACTGTTTTTT. Amino acid sequence: CAISESSGGGEKLFF. J is TRBJ1-4 and V is TRBV10-3; tentative D call: TRBD1 (6 bases). In germline, CDR1 is ENHRY, CDR2 SYGVKD. Trimming removed 0 bases from V and 7 bases from J, with 12 bases in between. This CDR3 has 15 amino acids.

This clonotype was observed a few times. The V gene is TRBV20-1, the J gene TRBJ2-5; D is unclear. The V and J ends lost 4 bases and 3 bases respectively, with 9 bases between them. This CDR3 has 12 residues. Germline values: CDR1 DFQATT, CDR2 SNEGSKA (reference sequence). The CDR3 region is CSAIRAKETQYF. The CDR3 DNA reads TGCAGTGCTATACGCGCTAAAGAGACCCAGTACTTC.

This clonotype was detected a few times. The chain couples TRBV6-2 or TRBV6-3 to TRBJ1-1, with D possibly being TRBD1 (5 bases). Looked up from germline, CDR1 is MNHEY and CDR2 is SVGEGT. The CDR3 runs 14 residues. Trimming shortened V by 2 bases and J by 1 base, and 8 bases separated the two germline ends. The CDR3 coding sequence is TGTGCCAGCAGTTACATGACAGAGAACACTGAAGCTTTCTTT. Translating gives CASSYMTENTEAFF.

This clonotype was counted a single time. The chain uses TRBV12-3 or TRBV12-4 and TRBJ1-2; D ambiguous. CDR3 size: 16 residues. Trimming removed 5 bases at V and 4 bases at J, with 20 bases between. DNA of the CDR3: TGTGCCAGCAGTCCCGGTACCCGTGACTTTGGCTATGGCTACACCTTC. Protein sequence: CASSPGTRDFGYGYTF.

The sample holds many counts of this clonotype. The J gene is TRBJ2-1, the V gene TRBV6-5; 11 bases fit TRBD2. This CDR3 comprises 16 residues. Germline-derived CDR1 and CDR2 are MNHEY and SVGAGI. V dropped 6 bases and J dropped 1; count of bases not matched to a gene: 5. CDR3 sequence reads: CASSSLAGGSYNEQFF. In nucleotides, the CDR3 is TGTGCCAGCAGCTCCCTAGCGGGAGGTTCCTACAATGAGCAGTTCTTC.

The rearrangement uses TRBV10-3 and TRBJ2-3; 7 nucleotides align to TRBD1. With V trimmed by 6 bases and J by 3 bases, 12 bases remained unmatched. There are 16 residues in the CDR3. Germline-derived CDR1 and CDR2 are ENHRY and SYGVKD. CDR3 amino acids: CAIREGNRGVTDTQYF. CDR3 nucleotides: TGTGCCATCAGGGAAGGAAACAGGGGAGTAACAGATACGCAGTATTTT.

This chain joins TRBV7-9 and TRBJ1-2; D might be TRBD1 (5 bases). V lost 0 bases and J 1 base, leaving 9 bases between the germline ends. The CDR3 covers 15 residues. From germline, CDR1 is SEHNR and CDR2 FQNEAQ (reference sequence). The CDR3 region has the DNA TGTGCCAGCAGCTTAGCGGGGACGTATAACTATGGCTACACCTTC. Translated, it gives CASSLAGTYNYGYTF.

The chain carries TRBV28 and TRBJ2-5; D call uncertain. Matching the DNA end better, TRBJ2-7 makes the J call doubtful. The CDR3 length is 13 residues. The germline V gene has CDR1 MDHEN and CDR2 SYDVKM. CDR3 DNA sequence: TGTGCCAGCAGTTTAGATTTCAGATCCGAGCAGTACTTC. It yields the protein CASSLDFRSEQYF.

The chain couples TRBV20-1 to TRBJ2-1; TRBD2 matches at 9 bases. This CDR3 region has 16 residues. V dropped 2 bases and J dropped 7; count of bases not matched to a gene: 12. From germline, CDR1 is DFQATT and CDR2 SNEGSKA (reference sequence). CDR3 sequence (DNA): TGCAGTGCTAGAAGGGCGGCGGGAGGGCCAGGGAATGAGCAGTTCTTC. This gives the protein CSARRAAGGPGNEQFF.

The CDR3 loop reads CAWSVQMAGDEQYF. The CDR3 nucleotides read TGTGCCTGGAGTGTACAAATGGCAGGAGACGAGCAGTACTTC. The genes are TRBV30 and TRBJ2-4, with unresolved D. Gene TRBJ2-7 matches the end of the DNA better, so the J call may be wrong. Germline V lookup: CDR1 GTSNPN, CDR2 SVGIG (reference sequence). This CDR3 contains 14 residues.

The chain combines TRBV5-1 with TRBJ2-1, with D maybe TRBD2 (7 bases). The V end lost 2 bases, the J end lost 8 bases, and 17 bases lay between the germline ends. Per the germline V gene, CDR1 is SGHRS and CDR2 is YFSETQ. There are 15 residues in the CDR3. CDR3 bases: TGCGCCAGCAGCTTTGAAACAGGGAGGGTCCATGAGCAGTTCTTC. It is translated as CASSFETGRVHEQFF.

This clonotype turned up a few times. The chain links TRBV11-2 to TRBJ2-2; TRBD1 agrees at 8 bases. In germline, CDR1 is SGHAT, CDR2 FQNNGV. There are 14 residues in the CDR3. After removal of 5 bases from V and 1 base from J, the junction contained 0 bases not matched to a gene. CDR3 coding DNA: TGTGCCAGCAGCGGACAGGGGAACACCGGGGAGCTGTTTTTT. Translated, it gives CASSGQGNTGELFF. Full variable domain (rest looked up from reference TRBV11-2 and TRBJ2-2): EAGVAQSPRYKIIEKRQSVAFWCNPISGHATLYWYQQILGQGPKLLIQFQNNGVVDDSQLPKDRFSAERLKGVDSTLKIQPAKLEDSAVYLCASSGQGNTGELFFGEGSRLTVL.

This clonotype has ten or more counts. The chain carries TRBV12-3 or TRBV12-4 and TRBJ2-7; maybe TRBD2 (6 bases). The CDR3 length is 12 residues. For the CDR3, the DNA is TGTGCTAGCGGACGGAGCTCCTACGAGCAGTACTTC. Residues: CASGRSSYEQYF.

This clonotype showed up many times. The V and J genes are TRBV20-1 and TRBJ2-2; D is possibly TRBD2 (6 bases). The CDR3 is 18 residues long. Germline loops: CDR1 DFQATT, CDR2 SNEGSKA (reference sequence). V gave up 2 bases and J gave up 0 bases, with 19 bases separating them. Here the CDR3 reads CSARYQEGRESNTGELFF. CDR3 sequence (DNA): TGCAGTGCTAGATACCAGGAGGGGCGAGAATCGAACACCGGGGAGCTGTTTTTT.

This clonotype appeared a few times. A read error is possible here, since a much larger clone lies one base away. The rearrangement joins TRBV6-1 to TRBJ2-3, with D possibly matching TRBD1 (6 bases). V was clipped by 1 base and J by 4 bases, with 12 bases between them. This CDR3 comprises 15 residues. In germline, CDR1 is MNHNS, CDR2 SASEGT. DNA for the CDR3: TGTGCCAGCAGTGAAGATAACAGGGCGGCAGATACGCAGTATTTT. Residues: CASSEDNRAADTQYF.

The V and J genes are TRBV13 and TRBJ2-1; 8 nucleotides match TRBD2. CDR1 is PRHDT and CDR2 is FYEKMQ in the germline V gene (reference sequence). Germline trimming cut 2 bases from V and 5 bases from J; bases unmatched to any gene: 5. CDR3 length: 15 amino acids. CDR3 nucleotides: TGTGCCAGCAGCTTAACGGGGGGGCCACACAATGAGCAGTTCTTC. Translating it yields CASSLTGGPHNEQFF.

The chain couples TRBV20-1 to TRBJ2-1; TRBD2 matches 9 bases. With V trimmed by 0 bases and J by 4 bases, 10 bases remained unmatched. Germline CDR1 reads DFQATT; CDR2 reads SNEGSKA (reference sequence). The CDR3 has 17 amino acids. CDR3 in amino acids: CSARDSVERGAYNEQFF. The CDR3 nucleotides are TGCAGTGCTAGAGATAGTGTGGAGCGGGGGGCTTACAATGAGCAGTTCTTC.

Turning to this clonotype: A clone one base away is much larger, so this may be a read error. The chain carries TRBV15 and TRBJ1-5, with unresolved D. This CDR3 region has 12 residues. Germline loops: CDR1 LNHNV, CDR2 YYDKDF (reference sequence). The CDR3 sequence: CVTSPDNQPQHF. The CDR3 DNA sequence: TGTGTCACCAGCCCGGACAATCAGCCCCAGCATTTT.